This TCR beta chain was sequenced during a study of T cell responses to AZD1222 COVID-19 vaccine (dated by TCRdb to the early 2020s). For the study in its entirety: A total of 230 to 250 trial participants underwent TCR sequencing, of whom some 210 received two doses of AZD1222 and some 26 received two doses of the MenACWY control vaccine. Enrollment into the trials was organized by age into subgroups of 18-55, 56-69 and 70-plus years, and those subgroups contained about 160, 30 and 59 TCR-sequenced participants, respectively.

Taken with the paper, the label for time point translates to: about 28 days (+/-7) after the second vaccine dose. Because spike-specific TCR depth and breadth did not differ between the two schedules, AZD1222 recipients who got a second dose at roughly 4 weeks were pooled with those who got a second dose at roughly 12 weeks. Vaccinee samples were obtained from the UK trials COV001 and COV002, which included a single-blind randomized controlled phase 2/3 trial of AZD1222 (ChAdOx1 nCoV-19) in healthy adults. Trial participant PBMC samples were collected at day 0 and day 28 after the second dose for TCRbeta chain sequencing. The CDR3 regions of human TCRbeta chains were subjected to immunosequencing. The original methods were these. TCRs in the repertoires were compared against a reference library of SARS-CoV-2-specific TCRs that had been generated with the MIRA antigen-specificity platform. Breadth was defined as the fraction of unique TCRs that were SARS-CoV-2-associated, and depth was defined as the fraction of total T cells that were SARS-CoV-2-associated. Each spike-specific TCR was assigned to its reactive spike region and to a CD4 or CD8 class using the MIRA data. Log10-transformed breadth and depth values were compared by one-way ANOVA with Sidak's multiple comparisons tests. TCRdb obtained this table from immuneACCESS and retained in-frame rearrangements with V and J assigned. These tables miss some clones; where compared with another copy, unresolved V genes account for less than half of the shortfall, and the remainder is unexplained. The V and J calls and clone size come from that table; D and trimming were worked out from the DNA. In this sample the table shows 190,000 or so clones, around 90% of which occur a single time. About 25% of the sample is held by the ten biggest clonotypes.

A note on this clone: Its antigen is not yet known. Base-call qualities are not available, and no considerably larger clone is one nucleotide away.

Study-wide conclusions, independent of this receptor: Conclusions about previously exposed vaccinees were limited because only six or seven AZD1222 recipients were SARS-CoV-2 seropositive at baseline. After two AZD1222 doses, both the breadth and the depth of spike-specific TCRs were significantly higher than at day 0 and than in MenACWY recipients. Because no samples from the day 14 peak response were available, repertoires could be characterized only after the peak T cell response. Nearly half of unique spike-specific TCRs reportedly recognized epitopes outside regions mutated in the B.1.351 and B.1.1.7 variants. The 56-69-year group was small, and its depth increase did not reach significance, likely because of low power. Participants were mostly white British, with more females than males. The authors suggested clonal diversity may have been underestimated. The vaccine-associated CD4 TCRs covered the entire spike protein, and the dominant responses fell in regions 160-218 and 743-854.

The sequence was obtained from an adult who received the AZD1222 COVID-19 vaccine. The sample in question was peripheral blood, obtained 28 days after the second AZD1222 dose.

CDR3 sequence: CASSSRLGATNEKLFF. The DNA sequence reads TGTGCCAGCAGCTCCCGCCTGGGGGCAACTAATGAAAAACTGTTTTTT. The sequence is built from TRBV7-2 and TRBJ1-4, with TRBD1 perhaps the D gene, on 5 matching bases. The CDR3 sequence holds 16 residues, the cysteine and phenylalanine included. The entry retains the CDR3 DNA only, 48 bases that are in frame from base 1. The CDR1 and CDR2 encoded by the germline V gene are SGHTA and FQGNSA. Cut back by 4 bases and 0 bases, the V and J ends lie 12 bases apart.